This T cell receptor beta chain was sequenced during a study of PD-1 blockade in classical Hodgkin lymphoma (dated by TCRdb to about 2020). A note on the overall study: Nivolumab dosing was 3 mg/kg intravenously every 2 weeks, continuing until either disease progression or unacceptable toxicity. A peripheral blood immune signature of response to PD-1 blockade in classical Hodgkin lymphoma was defined using TCR beta sequencing and CyTOF. Overall results and qualifications from the work: The study covered only a single clinical trial cohort, and the causes of the repertoire differences, possibly disease activity or prior therapy, were still not defined. CD4+ but not CD8+ TCR diversity rose significantly by C4D1 (p=0.0027 vs p=0.16), most apparent in complete responders (p=0.02). Baseline diversity similar to that of newly diagnosed patients was observed in trial patients achieving complete response, whereas significantly lower diversity was observed in partial responders and progressors. Diversity was lower in patients who began nivolumab less than 1 year after ASCT, so these patients were left out of later analyses to avoid confounding by immune reconstitution. Baseline TCR diversity was reported as lower in newly diagnosed patients than in healthy donors, and lower still in relapsed/refractory patients.

Genomic DNA was extracted with the Qiagen DNeasy kit from unsorted PBMCs and from negatively selected CD4+ and CD8+ fractions. Using primers that anneal to V and J segments, immunoSEQ multiplex PCR amplified the TCR beta CDR3 regions. Amplification bias was minimized using a synthetic immune receptor repertoire, and residual bias was removed computationally after sequencing. The original methods were these. Custom Python scripts were used to quantify repertoire diversity as the Shannon entropy index. The unsorted, CD4+ and CD8+ repertoires were each analyzed separately, with the exception of combined analyses, where CD4+ and CD8+ sequences were merged in silico. A clone was considered expanded if an increase in frequency of at least 2-fold after treatment relative to C1D1 was found, and a pseudocount of 0.5 was applied to clones undetected at baseline. Singleton clones were defined as clones with 0 or 1 copy at C1D1, and non-singleton clones were defined as clones with 2 or more copies. Clones expanded in unsorted samples were assigned a CD4+, CD8+ or unknown annotation through matching of protein sequences in sorted samples from the same patient. Wilcoxon tests on paired samples were used to test changes in diversity from C1D1 to C4D1. This is the immuneACCESS table as TCRdb keeps it, with only in-frame sequences that have V and J called. A part of the clones is gone; compared with another copy, unresolved V genes explain less than half, and the rest is unexplained. V, J and clone size were drawn from that table, and D and trimming were deduced from the DNA. In this sample the table shows about 94,000 clones, approximately 92% of which occur a single time. Around 10% of the sample goes to the ten largest clones.

Sequences SGHVS (CDR1) and FQNEAQ (CDR2) are obtained from the germline V gene. The CDR3 runs 14 residues from the cysteine to the phenylalanine. Of all the DNA, just the CDR3 is kept, 42 bases in frame from base 1. The V and J ends are trimmed by 1 base and 0 bases, leaving 4 bases between them. A note on this clone: Its specific antigen is unknown. Within one base of it there is no much larger clone, and no base qualities were kept.

What the time point label conveys for this sample: cycle 2 day 1 (C2D1) of nivolumab. Every trial patient had relapsed following autologous stem cell transplantation, and prior brentuximab vedotin exposure was what differed among cohorts A, B and C. The trial cohort comprised roughly 50 patients with relapsed/refractory classical Hodgkin lymphoma whose best overall responses were complete response, partial response or progressive disease. Trial patients were treated with single-agent nivolumab in the multi-cohort phase II CheckMate 205 trial. An independent review committee assessed best overall response using the 2007 International Working Group response criteria. Trial PBMCs were collected just before the start of nivolumab (C1D1) and during therapy at cycle 2 day 1 and cycle 4 day 1. Peripheral blood was collected in 8 mL Vacutainer Cell Preparation Tubes, from which PBMCs were isolated by centrifugation and then cryopreserved.

This TCR was recovered from a human donor with classical Hodgkin lymphoma. This specimen was peripheral blood mononuclear cells (PBMCs), taken before the second cycle of nivolumab. The chain joins TRBV7-8 to TRBJ1-3; the D gene identity is not certain. The nucleotide sequence is TGTGCCAGCAGCTTAGGCATCTCTGGAAACACCATATATTTT. Its product reads: CASSLGISGNTIYF.